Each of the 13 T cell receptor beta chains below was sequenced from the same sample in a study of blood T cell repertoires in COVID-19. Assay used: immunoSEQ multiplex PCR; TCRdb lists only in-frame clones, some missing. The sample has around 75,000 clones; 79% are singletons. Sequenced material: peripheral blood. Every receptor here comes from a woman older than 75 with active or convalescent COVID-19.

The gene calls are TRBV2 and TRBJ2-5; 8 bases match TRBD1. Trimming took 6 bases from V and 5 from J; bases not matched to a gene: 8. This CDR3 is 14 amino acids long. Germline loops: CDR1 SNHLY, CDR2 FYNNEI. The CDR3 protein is CASSTTGVRETQYF. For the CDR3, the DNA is TGTGCCAGCAGCACGACAGGGGTTCGGGAGACCCAGTACTTC.

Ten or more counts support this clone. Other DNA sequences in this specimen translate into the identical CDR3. The CDR3 protein is CASSITGGIYEQYF. The CDR3 DNA follows: TGTGCCAGTAGTATTACAGGGGGGATCTACGAGCAGTACTTC. V is TRBV19 and J is TRBJ2-7, with 8 bases identical to TRBD1. V was pared by 3 bases and J by 3 bases, with 4 bases of the junction left unmatched. The CDR3 consists of 14 residues. CDR1 and CDR2 (germline): LNHDA, SQIVND (reference sequence).

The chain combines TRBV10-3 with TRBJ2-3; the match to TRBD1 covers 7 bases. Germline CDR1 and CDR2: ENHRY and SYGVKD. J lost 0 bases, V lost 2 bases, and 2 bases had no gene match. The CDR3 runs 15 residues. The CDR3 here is CAISEDRVSTDTQYF. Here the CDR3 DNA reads TGTGCCATCAGTGAGGACAGGGTAAGCACAGATACGCAGTATTTT.

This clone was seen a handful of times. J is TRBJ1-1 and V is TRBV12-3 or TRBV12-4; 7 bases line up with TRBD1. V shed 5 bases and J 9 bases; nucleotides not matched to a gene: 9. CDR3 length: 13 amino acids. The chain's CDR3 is CASSPRQGLKAFF. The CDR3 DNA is TGTGCCAGCAGTCCTAGACAGGGCTTGAAAGCTTTCTTT.

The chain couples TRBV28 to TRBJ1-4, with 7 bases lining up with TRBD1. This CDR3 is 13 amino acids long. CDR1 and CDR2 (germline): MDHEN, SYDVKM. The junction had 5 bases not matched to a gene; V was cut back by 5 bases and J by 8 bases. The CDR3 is CASSPPGQEKLFF. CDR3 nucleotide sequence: TGTGCCAGCAGTCCTCCGGGACAGGAAAAACTGTTTTTT. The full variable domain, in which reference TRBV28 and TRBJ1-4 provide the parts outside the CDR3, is DVKVTQSSRYLVKRTGEKVFLECVQDMDHENMFWYRQDPGLGLRLIYFSYDVKMKEKGDIPEGYSVSREKKERFSLILESASTNQTSMYLCASSPPGQEKLFFGSGTQLSVL.

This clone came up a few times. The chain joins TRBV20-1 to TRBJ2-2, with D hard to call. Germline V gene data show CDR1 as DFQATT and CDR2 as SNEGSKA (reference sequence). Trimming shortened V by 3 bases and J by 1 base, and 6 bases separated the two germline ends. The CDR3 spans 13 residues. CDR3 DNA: TGCAGTGCTAGTTCCGGGAACACCGGGGAGCTGTTTTTT. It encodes CSASSGNTGELFF.

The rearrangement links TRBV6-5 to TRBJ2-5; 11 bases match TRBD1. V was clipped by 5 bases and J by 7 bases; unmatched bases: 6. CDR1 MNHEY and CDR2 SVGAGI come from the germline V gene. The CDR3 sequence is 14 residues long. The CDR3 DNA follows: TGTGCCAGCAGTCGAACCGGGACAGGGGGGACCCAGTACTTC. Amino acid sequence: CASSRTGTGGTQYF.

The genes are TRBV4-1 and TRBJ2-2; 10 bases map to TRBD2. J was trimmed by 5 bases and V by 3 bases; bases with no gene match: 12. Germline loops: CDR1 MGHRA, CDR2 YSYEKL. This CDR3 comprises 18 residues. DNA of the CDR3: TGCGCCAGCAGCCATACTTTCAGCGGGGGGGGGCGTACCGGGGAGCTGTTTTTT. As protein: CASSHTFSGGGRTGELFF.

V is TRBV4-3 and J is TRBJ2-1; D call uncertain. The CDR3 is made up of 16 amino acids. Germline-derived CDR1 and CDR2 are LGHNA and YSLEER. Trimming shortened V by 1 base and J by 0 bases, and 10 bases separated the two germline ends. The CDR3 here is CASSQGAVSSYNEQFF. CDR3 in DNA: TGCGCCAGCAGCCAAGGTGCGGTGAGCTCCTACAATGAGCAGTTCTTC.

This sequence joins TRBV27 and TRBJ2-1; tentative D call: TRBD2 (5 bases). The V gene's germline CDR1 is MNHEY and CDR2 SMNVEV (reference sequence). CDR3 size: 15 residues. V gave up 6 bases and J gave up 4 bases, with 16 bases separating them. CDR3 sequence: CASRIYPRVYNEQFF. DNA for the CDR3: TGTGCCAGCAGAATATATCCGCGGGTGTACAATGAGCAGTTCTTC.

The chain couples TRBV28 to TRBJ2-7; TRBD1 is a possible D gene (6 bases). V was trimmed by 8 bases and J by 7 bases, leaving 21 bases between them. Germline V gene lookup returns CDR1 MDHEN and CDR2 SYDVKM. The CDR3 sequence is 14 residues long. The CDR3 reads CASGYGTTRWEQYF. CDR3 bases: TGTGCCAGCGGGTACGGGACAACCCGGTGGGAGCAGTACTTC.

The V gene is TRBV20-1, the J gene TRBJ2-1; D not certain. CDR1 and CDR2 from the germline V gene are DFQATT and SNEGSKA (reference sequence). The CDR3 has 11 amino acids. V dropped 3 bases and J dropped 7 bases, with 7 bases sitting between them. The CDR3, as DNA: TGCAGTGCTAGGGCGAGGAATGAGCAGTTCTTC. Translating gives CSARARNEQFF.

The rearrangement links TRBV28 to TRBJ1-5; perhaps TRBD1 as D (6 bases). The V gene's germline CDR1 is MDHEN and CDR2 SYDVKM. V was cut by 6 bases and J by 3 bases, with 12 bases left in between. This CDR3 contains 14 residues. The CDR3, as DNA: TGTGCCAGCAGCCCCACAGGGTACAATCAGCCCCAGCATTTT. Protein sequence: CASSPTGYNQPQHF.